A single sample is the source of the 3 T cell receptor beta chains below, sequenced in a study of beta chain features in type 1 diabetes. Study outcomes and limitations: Among all four CD4+ subsets, Type 1 diabetes patients had TCRB CDR3s that were moderately but significantly shorter.

These TCRs are of unknown antigen specificity. The sequenced template was cDNA made from the entire isolated RNA. Generated by immunoSEQ multiplex PCR, the TCRdb table keeps only in-frame clones and is missing some. The sample lists 640,000 or so clones; 13% were seen once. Sequencing was done on a sample of naive CD4+ T cells from blood. The receptor set was obtained from a man younger than 35 with type 1 diabetes.

V usage is TRBV19 and J usage is TRBJ1-3; D call uncertain. Trimming stripped 8 bases from V and 1 base from J, with 9 bases between. Germline CDR1 LNHDA, CDR2 SQIVND (reference sequence). This CDR3 spans 13 amino acids. CDR3 coding DNA: TGTGCCAGTCCGCGGGCGTCTGGAAACACCATATATTTT. Its protein product is CASPRASGNTIYF.

CDR3 in amino acids: CASTRKGSSTEAFF. The CDR3 nucleotides are TGTGCCTCGACGAGGAAGGGGTCGAGCACTGAAGCTTTCTTT. The V and J genes are TRBV30 and TRBJ1-1; a weak D match, TRBD1 (5 bases). The ends were cut back, 7 bases at V and 4 bases at J, with 19 bases in the middle. The CDR3 runs to 14 residues. The germline CDR1 and CDR2 sequences are GTSNPN and SVGIG (reference sequence).

The CDR3: CASIRTVNSYEQYF. CDR3 in DNA: TGTGCCAGCATCAGGACAGTAAACTCCTACGAGCAGTACTTC. This chain links TRBV28 with TRBJ2-7, with D possibly matching TRBD1 (6 bases). V lost 7 bases and J lost 0, with 13 bases in between. From germline, CDR1 is MDHEN and CDR2 SYDVKM. There are 14 residues in the CDR3. Full variable domain (remainder filled in from reference TRBV28 and TRBJ2-7): DVKVTQSSRYLVKRTGEKVFLECVQDMDHENMFWYRQDPGLGLRLIYFSYDVKMKEKGDIPEGYSVSREKKERFSLILESASTNQTSMYLCASIRTVNSYEQYFGPGTRLTVT.